The next 32 T cell receptor beta chains were all read from a single sample in a study of cytomegalovirus exposure and HLA in healthy donors. Researchers ran the PCR with 60 Vbeta and 13 Jbeta primers. Libraries were prepared by immunoSEQ multiplex PCR; TCRdb keeps only in-frame clonotypes and omits some of them. Found here are fewer than 100,000 clones, approximately 78% of them singletons; the top ten hold around 4.4%. The sample taken for sequencing was PBMCs. Every receptor here comes from a male donor in good health and CMV-seropositive.

The chain couples TRBV11-2 to TRBJ2-1; no reliable D call. Germline CDR1 and CDR2: SGHAT and FQNNGV. V was clipped by 1 base and J by 5 bases, with 6 bases between them. This CDR3 is built from 13 residues. For the CDR3, the DNA is TGTGCCAGCAGCTTAGGTCTAAACAATGAGCAGTTCTTC. It yields the protein CASSLGLNNEQFF.

J is TRBJ2-7 and V is TRBV7-5; the table calls TRBD2, which could not be checked here. TRBV7-5 is assigned pseudogene status. This CDR3 comprises 14 residues. CDR3 DNA sequence: TGTGTCAGAATCACGAAGGGGGGGCCCTACGAGCAGTACTTC. Its translation is CVRITKGGPYEQYF.

The rearrangement uses TRBV6-1 and TRBJ2-5; 8 bases line up with TRBD1. The J call is in doubt because the DNA end fits TRBJ2-7 better. This CDR3 contains 14 residues. Germline V gives CDR1 MNHNS, CDR2 SASEGT. CDR3: CASGRTGKSYEQYF. The CDR3 region has the DNA TGTGCCAGCGGAAGGACAGGGAAATCCTACGAGCAGTACTTC.

This clone was observed once. V and J are TRBV28 and TRBJ1-1, with 12 bases identical to TRBD1. With V trimmed by 6 bases and J by 3 bases, 2 bases remained unmatched. The germline gives CDR1 MDHEN, CDR2 SYDVKM. The CDR3 consists of 14 residues. The chain's CDR3 is CASRGQGADTEAFF. DNA for the CDR3: TGTGCCAGCAGGGGACAGGGGGCGGACACTGAAGCTTTCTTT.

V gene TRBV15 combines with J gene TRBJ2-1; perhaps TRBD1 as D (5 bases). V was trimmed by 0 bases and J by 5 bases, leaving 11 bases between them. This CDR3 has 15 amino acids. CDR1 is LNHNV, CDR2 YYDKDF, per germline (reference sequence). The CDR3 DNA sequence: TGTGCCACCAGCAGAGATAGGACACCGAACAATGAGCAGTTCTTC. Translating it yields CATSRDRTPNNEQFF. Supplemented by reference TRBV15 and TRBJ2-1, the full variable domain reads DAMVIQNPRYQVTQFGKPVTLSCSQTLNHNVMYWYQQKSSQAPKLLFHYYDKDFNNEADTPDNFQSRRPNTSFCFLDIRSPGLGDTAMYLCATSRDRTPNNEQFFGPGTRLTVL.

This clone was detected a few times. Written as DNA, the CDR3 is TGCGCCAGCAGCCAAGGAGGGGGACCTAATGAAAAACTGTTTTTT. Protein product: CASSQGGGPNEKLFF. This rearrangement joins TRBV4-1 to TRBJ1-4; a weak D match, TRBD1 (6 bases). Looked up from germline, CDR1 is MGHRA and CDR2 is YSYEKL. There are 15 residues in the CDR3. V lost 1 base and J lost 3, with 9 bases in between.

This sequence joins TRBV2 and TRBJ2-5; 9 positions match TRBD1. The J call is doubtful: the DNA matches TRBJ2-7 better. Looked up from germline, CDR1 is SNHLY and CDR2 is FYNNEI. CDR3 length equals 15 residues. The CDR3 protein is CATRQEQGAVHEQYF. The CDR3 DNA follows: TGTGCCACCAGACAAGAACAGGGGGCGGTACACGAGCAGTACTTC.

The chain uses TRBV2 and TRBJ1-1; D call uncertain. In germline, CDR1 is SNHLY, CDR2 FYNNEI. The CDR3 spans 13 residues. The V end lost 7 bases, the J end lost 3 bases, and 12 bases lay between the germline ends. The CDR3 DNA is TGTGCCAGCATAAGGGAGGTAGACACTGAAGCTTTCTTT. Translating it yields CASIREVDTEAFF. The full variable domain, with the rest looked up from reference TRBV2 and TRBJ1-1, is EPEVTQTPSHQVTQMGQEVILRCVPISNHLYFYWYRQILGQKVEFLVSFYNNEISEKSEIFDDQFSVERPDGSNFTLKIRSTKLEDSAMYFCASIREVDTEAFFGQGTRLTVV.

This clone appeared a few times. V gene TRBV5-6 combines with J gene TRBJ2-3; tentative D call: TRBD2 (7 bases). V was shortened by 1 base and J by 2 bases, with 11 bases between the two germline ends. The length of the CDR3 is 15 residues. CDR1 and CDR2 (germline): SGHDT, YYEEEE. CDR3 amino acids: CASSLRRGLTDTQYF. Here the CDR3 DNA reads TGTGCCAGCAGCTTGAGGCGGGGGCTCACAGATACGCAGTATTTT. The entire variable domain, with the rest obtained from reference TRBV5-6 and TRBJ2-3, is as follows: DAGVTQSPTHLIKTRGQQVTLRCSPKSGHDTVSWYQQALGQGPQFIFQYYEEEERQRGNFPDRFSGHQFPNYSSELNVNALLLGDSALYLCASSLRRGLTDTQYFGPGTRLTVL.

This clone turned up a few times. The V call is TRBV28, the J call TRBJ1-4, with TRBD1 matching over 10 bases. The CDR3 covers 16 residues. CDR1 and CDR2 from the germline V gene are MDHEN and SYDVKM. The ends lost 5 bases at V and 2 bases at J; junction bases unmatched: 5. The CDR3, as DNA: TGTGCCAGCAGTCCCGGACAGGGGGTTACTAATGAAAAACTGTTTTTT. It yields the protein CASSPGQGVTNEKLFF.

The chain links TRBV6-5 to TRBJ1-1, with TRBD1 matching over 12 bases. Looked up from germline, CDR1 is MNHEY and CDR2 is SVGAGI. V trimming: 8 bases; J trimming: 3 bases; junction bases outside the gene matches: 7. CDR3 size: 15 residues. CDR3 region: CASAGQGAGDTEAFF. The CDR3 bases are TGTGCCAGCGCGGGACAGGGGGCCGGGGACACTGAAGCTTTCTTT.

The V call is TRBV5-4, the J call TRBJ2-1; 7 nucleotides agree with TRBD2. Germline values: CDR1 SGHNT, CDR2 YYREEE (reference sequence). This CDR3 comprises 13 residues. Unmatched junction bases numbered 7, after V lost 4 bases and J lost 9 bases. The CDR3 reads CASSVTSSSEQFF. DNA of the CDR3: TGTGCCAGCAGCGTGACTAGCTCAAGTGAGCAGTTCTTC.

The chain has TRBV2 and TRBJ2-1; 14 nucleotides agree with TRBD2. CDR3 size: 16 residues. V lost 10 bases, J lost 7 bases, and 12 bases stayed unmatched. Germline CDR1 and CDR2: SNHLY and FYNNEI. CDR3 protein: CATEDGRTSGRNEQFF. The CDR3 DNA sequence: TGTGCCACCGAAGACGGAAGGACTAGCGGGAGGAATGAGCAGTTCTTC. Full variable domain (remainder filled in from reference TRBV2 and TRBJ2-1): EPEVTQTPSHQVTQMGQEVILRCVPISNHLYFYWYRQILGQKVEFLVSFYNNEISEKSEIFDDQFSVERPDGSNFTLKIRSTKLEDSAMYFCATEDGRTSGRNEQFFGPGTRLTVL.

The rearrangement joins TRBV7-9 to TRBJ2-5; 13 bases map to TRBD2. V shed 0 bases, J shed 5 bases, and the junction held 6 bases outside the gene matches. The CDR3 runs 17 residues. Germline loops: CDR1 SEHNR, CDR2 FQNEAQ (reference sequence). Written as DNA, the CDR3 is TGTGCCAGCAGCTTAGCGGAGGGGACTAGCGGGATCGAGACCCAGTACTTC. Protein product: CASSLAEGTSGIETQYF.

The chain links TRBV29-1 to TRBJ2-7; 9 nucleotides match TRBD1. V gave up 7 bases and J gave up 5 bases; unmatched junction bases: 3. This CDR3 is 11 amino acids long. Germline V lookup: CDR1 SQVTM, CDR2 ANQGSEA. Here the CDR3 reads CSGGQGNEQYF. The DNA of the CDR3 is TGCAGCGGGGGACAGGGCAACGAGCAGTACTTC.

The chain employs TRBV11-2 and TRBJ1-2, with TRBD1 matching 7 bases. Germline CDR1 and CDR2: SGHAT and FQNNGV. This CDR3 has 15 amino acids. V shed 2 bases, J shed 4 bases, and the junction held 7 bases outside the gene matches. The chain's CDR3 is CASSLQGGVSYGYTF. The CDR3 coding sequence is TGTGCCAGCAGCTTACAGGGGGGAGTTAGCTATGGCTACACCTTC.

This clone was picked up a small number of times. The rearrangement joins TRBV29-1 to TRBJ1-1; 7 bases align to TRBD1. The germline CDR1 and CDR2 sequences are SQVTM and ANQGSEA. V lost 5 bases and J lost 0; bases outside the gene matches: 6. This CDR3 is 14 amino acids long. CDR3 loop: CSVTFQGVNTEAFF. The CDR3 bases are TGCAGCGTTACTTTTCAGGGGGTGAACACTGAAGCTTTCTTT.

The chain employs TRBV5-1 and TRBJ1-2; 8 bases line up with TRBD1. The CDR3 length is 14 residues. V was pared by 0 bases and J by 8 bases, with 6 bases of the junction left unmatched. Germline V gene sequence: CDR1 SGHRS, CDR2 YFSETQ. The CDR3 DNA follows: TGCGCCAGCAGCTTGGCCCAGGGGGCAGACGGCTACACCTTC. It translates to CASSLAQGADGYTF.

The chain recombines TRBV9 with TRBJ1-1; 7 bases fit TRBD1. V gave up 4 bases and J gave up 4 bases; unmatched junction bases: 13. CDR1 is SGDLS and CDR2 is YYNGEE in the germline V gene. This CDR3 contains 16 residues. The CDR3 here is CASSPNRQGAGTEAFF. The DNA of the CDR3 is TGTGCCAGCAGCCCAAACCGACAGGGAGCGGGCACTGAAGCTTTCTTT.

The V gene is TRBV5-4, the J gene TRBJ2-5; D is ambiguous. The V gene's germline CDR1 is SGHNT and CDR2 YYREEE (reference sequence). V lost 6 bases and J lost 5, with 11 bases in between. The CDR3 has 12 amino acids. CDR3 loop: CASNKWAETQYF. The CDR3 bases are TGTGCCAGCAACAAGTGGGCGGAGACCCAGTACTTC.

The V call is TRBV28, the J call TRBJ1-2, with D maybe TRBD1 (5 bases). From germline, CDR1 is MDHEN and CDR2 SYDVKM. CDR3 size: 17 residues. Trimming took 5 bases from V and 0 from J, leaving 19 bases between them. The CDR3 spells CASSPDIGAMANYGYTF. CDR3 sequence (DNA): TGTGCCAGCAGTCCAGATATTGGGGCTATGGCTAACTATGGCTACACCTTC.

The CDR3 sequence is CASSILARPTEAFF. The CDR3 bases are TGTGCCAGTAGTATCCTAGCCCGGCCCACTGAAGCTTTCTTT. V and J are TRBV19 and TRBJ1-1; D remains unclear. Germline CDR1 LNHDA, CDR2 SQIVND (reference sequence). Trimming took off 3 bases at V and 4 bases at J, with 12 bases between the two ends. The CDR3 has 14 residues.

This chain uses TRBV27 with TRBJ2-7, with TRBD2 identical over 7 bases. Losses at the gene ends were 3 bases for V and 3 bases for J; bases not matched to a gene: 8. The CDR3 length is 15 residues. Looked up from germline, CDR1 is MNHEY and CDR2 is SMNVEV (reference sequence). The CDR3 loop reads CASSFREGMGYEQYF. The CDR3 bases are TGTGCCAGCAGTTTTAGGGAGGGGATGGGCTACGAGCAGTACTTC.

This clone occurred once. The chain combines TRBV6-1 with TRBJ2-2, with a weak D call TRBD1 (6 bases). V was cut by 2 bases and J by 2 bases, with 15 bases left in between. Germline loops: CDR1 MNHNS, CDR2 SASEGT. This CDR3 region has 17 residues. The CDR3: CASSEPGRGHNTGELFF. The CDR3 DNA is TGTGCCAGCAGTGAACCCGGCAGGGGTCATAACACCGGGGAGCTGTTTTTT.

The table lists this clone with a few counts. The rearrangement uses TRBV28 and TRBJ1-2, with 10 bases matching TRBD1. J lost 7 bases, V lost 5 bases, and 10 bases had no gene match. CDR1 is MDHEN, CDR2 SYDVKM, per germline. This CDR3 is built from 15 residues. The CDR3 spells CASSGRDRGRVGYTF. DNA of the CDR3: TGTGCCAGCAGTGGCCGGGACAGGGGCCGTGTTGGCTACACCTTC.

The chain has TRBV4-2 and TRBJ2-1; a possible D gene is TRBD2 (5 bases). This CDR3 is built from 15 residues. Per germline, CDR1 LGHNA and CDR2 YNFKEQ. V was clipped by 3 bases and J by 8 bases, with 17 bases between them. CDR3: CASSQGTAEAHEQFF. DNA for the CDR3: TGTGCCAGCAGCCAGGGCACGGCGGAGGCCCATGAGCAGTTCTTC.

The J gene is TRBJ2-7, the V gene TRBV28, with D unresolved. CDR3 length: 13 amino acids. Between the trimmed V and J ends, which lost 6 bases and 3 bases, there was a span of 12 bases. The V gene's germline CDR1 is MDHEN and CDR2 SYDVKM. CDR3: CASSPDGVYEQYF. The CDR3 nucleotides are TGTGCCAGCAGCCCCGACGGAGTCTACGAGCAGTACTTC. The full variable domain, with the rest looked up from reference TRBV28 and TRBJ2-7, is DVKVTQSSRYLVKRTGEKVFLECVQDMDHENMFWYRQDPGLGLRLIYFSYDVKMKEKGDIPEGYSVSREKKERFSLILESASTNQTSMYLCASSPDGVYEQYFGPGTRLTVT.

The chain has TRBV13 and TRBJ2-4, with 11 bases identical to TRBD1. The V segment lost 5 bases and the J segment 11 bases; nucleotides outside the gene matches: 8. Per the germline V gene, CDR1 is PRHDT and CDR2 is FYEKMQ (reference sequence). The CDR3 contains 14 residues. CDR3 residues: CASSEGQGAFLQYF. CDR3 bases: TGTGCCAGCAGCGAAGGACAGGGGGCGTTTCTTCAGTACTTC.

The chain is built from TRBV19 and TRBJ1-6; no clear D. V was cut by 9 bases and J by 6 bases, with 12 bases left in between. The CDR3 is 13 amino acids. The V gene's germline CDR1 is LNHDA and CDR2 SQIVND (reference sequence). The CDR3 protein is CASSREGNSPLHF. CDR3 in DNA: TGTGCCAGCAGCCGGGAGGGTAATTCACCCCTCCACTTT.

The V call is TRBV10-1, the J call TRBJ2-3, with a tentative D call TRBD2 (6 bases). Germline V CDR1 and CDR2: WNHNN, SYGVQD (reference sequence). This CDR3 region has 14 residues. With 4 bases removed from V and 5 bases from J, the gap between germline ends came to 13 bases. In DNA form, the CDR3 reads TGCGCCAGCAGTGCCTCTAGAGCGGGAGATACGCAGTATTTT. Its protein product is CASSASRAGDTQYF.

J is TRBJ2-5 and V is TRBV2, with 9 positions matching TRBD2. The CDR3 runs 15 residues. Looked up from germline, CDR1 is SNHLY and CDR2 is FYNNEI. V was clipped by 2 bases and J by 5 bases; unmatched bases: 6. CDR3 coding DNA: TGTGCCAGCAGTGAATTTTTGGCGGGAGGGGAGACCCAGTACTTC. The encoded protein is CASSEFLAGGETQYF.

J is TRBJ1-5 and V is TRBV28, with TRBD1 matching 8 bases. Germline CDR1 MDHEN, CDR2 SYDVKM. V dropped 2 bases and J dropped 5; count of bases not matched to a gene: 8. The CDR3 is 16 amino acids. This CDR3 is CASSLPLTGEDQPQHF. The CDR3 DNA reads as TGTGCCAGCAGTTTACCCTTGACAGGGGAGGATCAGCCCCAGCATTTT.